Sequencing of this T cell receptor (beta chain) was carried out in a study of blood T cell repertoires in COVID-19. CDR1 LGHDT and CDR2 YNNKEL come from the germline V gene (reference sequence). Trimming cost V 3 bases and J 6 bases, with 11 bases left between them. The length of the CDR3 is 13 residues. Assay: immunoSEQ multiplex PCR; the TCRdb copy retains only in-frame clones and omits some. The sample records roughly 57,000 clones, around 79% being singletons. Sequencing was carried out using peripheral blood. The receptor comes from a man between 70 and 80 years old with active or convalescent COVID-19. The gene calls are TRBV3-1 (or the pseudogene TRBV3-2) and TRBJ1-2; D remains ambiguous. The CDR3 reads CASSHNSWDGYTF. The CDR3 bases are TGTGCCAGCAGCCATAACAGTTGGGATGGCTACACCTTC.